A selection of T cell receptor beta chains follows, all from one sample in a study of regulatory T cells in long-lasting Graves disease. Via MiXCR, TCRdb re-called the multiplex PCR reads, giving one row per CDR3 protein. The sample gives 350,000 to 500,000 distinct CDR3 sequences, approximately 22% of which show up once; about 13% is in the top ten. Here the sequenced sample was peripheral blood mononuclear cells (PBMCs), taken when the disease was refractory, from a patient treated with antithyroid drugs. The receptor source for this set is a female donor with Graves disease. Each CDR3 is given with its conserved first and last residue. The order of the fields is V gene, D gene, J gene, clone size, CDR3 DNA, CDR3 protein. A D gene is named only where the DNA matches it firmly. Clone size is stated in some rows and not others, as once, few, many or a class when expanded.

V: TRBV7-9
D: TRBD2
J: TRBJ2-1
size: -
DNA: TGTGCCAGCAGCTTAGTTCGAGCGGGAACCCCTCTTACGGTCCGGCAGTTCTTC
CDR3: CASSLVRAGTPLTVRQFF

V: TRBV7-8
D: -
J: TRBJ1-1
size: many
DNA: TGTGCCAGCAGCTTAGCGCCGGCAGCTATGAACACTGAAGCTTTCTTT
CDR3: CASSLAPAAMNTEAFF

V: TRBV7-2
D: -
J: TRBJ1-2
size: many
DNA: TGTGCCAGCAGGGCTGAGGTTGGCTACACCTTC
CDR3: CASRAEVGYTF

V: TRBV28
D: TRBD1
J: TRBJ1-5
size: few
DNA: TGTGCCAGTAGCCGGGATAGGGGGCTCAATCAGCCCCAGCATTTT
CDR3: CASSRDRGLNQPQHF

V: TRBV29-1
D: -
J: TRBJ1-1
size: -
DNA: TGCAGCGTTGAGGGCTCCACATGGGACACTGAAGCTTTCTTT
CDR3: CSVEGSTWDTEAFF

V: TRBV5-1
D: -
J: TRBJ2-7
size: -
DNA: TGCGCCAGCAGCTTGGAGCCAGCCTACGAGCAGTACTTC
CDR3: CASSLEPAYEQYF

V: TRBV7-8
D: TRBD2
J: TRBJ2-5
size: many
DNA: TGTGCCAGCAGCGATACCCGACTAGCGGAAGAGACCCAGTACTTC
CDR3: CASSDTRLAEETQYF

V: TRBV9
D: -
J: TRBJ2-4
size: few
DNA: TGTGCCAGCAGCGTAACGGGAGCCAAAAACATTCAGTACTTC
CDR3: CASSVTGAKNIQYF

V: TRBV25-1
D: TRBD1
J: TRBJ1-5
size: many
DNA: TGTGCCAGCAGTCCCAGGGGGGGTGGGCAGCCCCAGCATTTT
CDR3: CASSPRGGGQPQHF

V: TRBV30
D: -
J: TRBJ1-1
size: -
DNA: TGTGCCTGGAGTACTGGACAGAGGAACACTGAAGCTTTCTTT
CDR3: CAWSTGQRNTEAFF

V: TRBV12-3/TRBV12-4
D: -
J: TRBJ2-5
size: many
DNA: TGTGCCAGCAGTTTAGTTCAGCCAACGACCCAGTACTTC
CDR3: CASSLVQPTTQYF

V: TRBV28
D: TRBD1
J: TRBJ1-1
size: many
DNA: TGTGCCAGCAGTAACAGGGGACGGACTGAAGCTTTCTTT
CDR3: CASSNRGRTEAFF

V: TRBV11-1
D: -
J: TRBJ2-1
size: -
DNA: TGTGCCAGCAGCCCTGACGTGGTCTACAATGAGCAGTTCTTC
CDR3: CASSPDVVYNEQFF

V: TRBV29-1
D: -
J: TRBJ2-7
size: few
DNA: TGCAGCGTTAGTGTAGGGATCAGCTACGAGCAGTACTTC
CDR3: CSVSVGISYEQYF

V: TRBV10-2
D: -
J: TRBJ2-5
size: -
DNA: TGCGCCAGCAGTGAGCCTACCCCCGGGACCCAGTACTTC
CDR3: CASSEPTPGTQYF

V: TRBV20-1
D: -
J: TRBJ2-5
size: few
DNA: TGCAGTGCTAGGGGGGCGGGCAGGGGCCGATCAGAGACCCAGTACTTC
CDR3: CSARGAGRGRSETQYF

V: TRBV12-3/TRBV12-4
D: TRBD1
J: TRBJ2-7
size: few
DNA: TGTGCCAGCAGTCAAGAACGGACAGGGCGCTACGAGCAGTACTTC
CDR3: CASSQERTGRYEQYF